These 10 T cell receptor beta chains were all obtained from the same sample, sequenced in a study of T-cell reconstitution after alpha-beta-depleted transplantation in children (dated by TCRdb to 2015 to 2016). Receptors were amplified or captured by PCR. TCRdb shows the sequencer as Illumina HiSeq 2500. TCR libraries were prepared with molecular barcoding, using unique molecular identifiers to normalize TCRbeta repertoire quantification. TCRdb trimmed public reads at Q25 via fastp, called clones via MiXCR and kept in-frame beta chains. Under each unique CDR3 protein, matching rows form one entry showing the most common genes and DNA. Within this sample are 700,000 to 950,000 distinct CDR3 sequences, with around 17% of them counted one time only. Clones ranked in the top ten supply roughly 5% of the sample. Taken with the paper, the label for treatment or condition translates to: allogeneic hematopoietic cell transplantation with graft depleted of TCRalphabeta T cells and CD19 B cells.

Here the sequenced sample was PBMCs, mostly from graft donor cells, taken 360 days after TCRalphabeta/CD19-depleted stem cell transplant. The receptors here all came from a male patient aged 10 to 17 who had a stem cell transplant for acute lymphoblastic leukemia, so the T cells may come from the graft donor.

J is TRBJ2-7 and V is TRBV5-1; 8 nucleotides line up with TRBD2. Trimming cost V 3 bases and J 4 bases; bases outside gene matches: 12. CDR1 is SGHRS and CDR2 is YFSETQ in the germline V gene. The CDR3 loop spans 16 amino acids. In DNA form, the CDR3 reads TGCGCCAGCAGCTGGACCCGTAGCGGGATCGGGTACGAGCAGTACTTC. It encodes CASSWTRSGIGYEQYF.

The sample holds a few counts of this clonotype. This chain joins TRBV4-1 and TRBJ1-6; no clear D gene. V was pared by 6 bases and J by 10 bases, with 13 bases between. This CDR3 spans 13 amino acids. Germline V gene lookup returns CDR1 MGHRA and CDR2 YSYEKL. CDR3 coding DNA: TGCGCCAGCAGTCCAAGCGTTTTATCACCCCTCCACTTT. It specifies CASSPSVLSPLHF.

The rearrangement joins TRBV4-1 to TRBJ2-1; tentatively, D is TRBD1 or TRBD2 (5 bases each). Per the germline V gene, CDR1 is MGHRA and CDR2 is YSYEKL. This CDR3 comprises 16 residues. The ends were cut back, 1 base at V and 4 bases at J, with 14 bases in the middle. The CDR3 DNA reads TGCGCCAGCAGCCAAGTTCCCCGGGACGTTTACAATGAGCAGTTCTTC. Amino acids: CASSQVPRDVYNEQFF.

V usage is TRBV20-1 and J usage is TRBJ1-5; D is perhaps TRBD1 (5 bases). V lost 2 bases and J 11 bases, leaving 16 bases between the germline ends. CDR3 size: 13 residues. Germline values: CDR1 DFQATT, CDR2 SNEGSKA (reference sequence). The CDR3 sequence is CSARWGMGGAQHF. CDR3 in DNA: TGCAGTGCTAGATGGGGCATGGGTGGGGCCCAGCATTTT.

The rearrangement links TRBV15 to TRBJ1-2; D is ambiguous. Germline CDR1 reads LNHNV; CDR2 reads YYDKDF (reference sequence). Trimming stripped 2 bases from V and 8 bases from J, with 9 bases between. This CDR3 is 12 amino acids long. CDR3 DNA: TGTGCCACCAGCAGATTGACCGGAGGCTACACCTTC. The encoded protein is CATSRLTGGYTF. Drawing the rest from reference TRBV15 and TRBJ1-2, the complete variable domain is DAMVIQNPRYQVTQFGKPVTLSCSQTLNHNVMYWYQQKSSQAPKLLFHYYDKDFNNEADTPDNFQSRRPNTSFCFLDIRSPGLGDTAMYLCATSRLTGGYTFGSGTRLTVV.

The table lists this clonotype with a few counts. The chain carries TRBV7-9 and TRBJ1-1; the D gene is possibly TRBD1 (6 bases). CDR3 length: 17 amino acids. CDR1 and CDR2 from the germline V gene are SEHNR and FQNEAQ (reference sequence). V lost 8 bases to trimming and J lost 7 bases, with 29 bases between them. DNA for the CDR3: TGTGCCAGCCCAAAATACAACGGGGGCGCAGAGACTGTTGAAGCTTTCTTT. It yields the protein CASPKYNGGAETVEAFF.

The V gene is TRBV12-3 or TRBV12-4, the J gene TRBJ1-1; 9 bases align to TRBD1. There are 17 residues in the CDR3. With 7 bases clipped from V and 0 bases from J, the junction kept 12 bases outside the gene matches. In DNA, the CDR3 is TGTGCCAGCACGAGACAGGGGGGAATTGGGCTGAACACTGAAGCTTTCTTT. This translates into CASTRQGGIGLNTEAFF.

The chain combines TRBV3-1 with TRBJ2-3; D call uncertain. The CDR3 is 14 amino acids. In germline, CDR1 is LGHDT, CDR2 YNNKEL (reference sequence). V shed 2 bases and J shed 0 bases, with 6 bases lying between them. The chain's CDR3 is CASSQMTSTDTQYF. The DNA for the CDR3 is TGTGCCAGCAGCCAAATGACTAGCACAGATACGCAGTATTTT.

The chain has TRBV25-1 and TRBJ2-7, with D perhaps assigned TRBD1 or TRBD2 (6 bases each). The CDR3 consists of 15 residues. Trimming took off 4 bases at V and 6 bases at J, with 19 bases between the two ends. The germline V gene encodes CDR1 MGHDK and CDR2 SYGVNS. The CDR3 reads CASSAARGLAGEQYF. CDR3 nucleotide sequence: TGTGCCAGCAGTGCAGCCCGGGGGCTGGCGGGCGAGCAGTACTTC.

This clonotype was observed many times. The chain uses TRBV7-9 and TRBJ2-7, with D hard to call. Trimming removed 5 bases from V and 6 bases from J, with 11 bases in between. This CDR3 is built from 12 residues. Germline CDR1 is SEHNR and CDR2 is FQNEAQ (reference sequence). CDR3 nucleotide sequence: TGTGCCAGCAGCAAAGCCCGTGCCGAGCAGTACTTC. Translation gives CASSKARAEQYF.